The 13 T cell receptor beta chains given below trace back to one sample, sequenced in a study of T-cell reconstitution after alpha-beta-depleted transplantation in children. Unique molecular identifiers were incorporated when the TCRbeta library was constructed. TCRdb fed the PCR reads into MiXCR, producing one record per CDR3 protein. Among about 580,000 distinct CDR3 sequences listed, about 21% were seen once. The material sequenced was PBMCs, mostly from graft donor cells, taken 360 days after TCRalphabeta/CD19-depleted stem cell transplant. These receptors were obtained from a boy in the first two years of life who had a stem cell transplant for acute myeloid leukemia, so the T cells may come from the graft donor.

This clonotype was observed a few times. The chain employs TRBV5-5 and TRBJ2-4; D is perhaps TRBD1 (6 bases). CDR1 and CDR2 (germline): SGHKS, YYEKEE (reference sequence). The CDR3 is 15 residues long. The ends were cut back, 5 bases at V and 3 bases at J, with 15 bases in the middle. CDR3 loop: CASSKTGVLKNIQYF. DNA of the CDR3: TGTGCCAGCAGTAAGACAGGCGTGCTCAAAAACATTCAGTACTTC.

This clonotype occurred a few times. The junction departs from germline at one end; a sequencing error may be responsible. The chain carries TRBV7-9 and TRBJ1-1; D call uncertain. CDR1 SEHNR and CDR2 FQNEAQ come from the germline V gene (reference sequence). This CDR3 contains 12 residues. CDR3 loop: CASSRKGTEAFF. CDR3 bases: TGTGCCAGCTCTAGGAAGGGCACTGAAGCTTTTTTT.

The chain is built from TRBV4-3 and TRBJ2-6; D unresolved. Trimming shortened V by 8 bases and J by 2 bases, and 13 bases separated the two germline ends. Germline CDR1 reads LGHNA; CDR2 reads YSLEER. This CDR3 comprises 15 residues. CDR3 sequence: CASGKDRPGANVLTF. CDR3 nucleotide sequence: TGCGCCAGCGGAAAAGATCGGCCTGGGGCCAACGTCCTGACTTTC.

V usage is TRBV7-8 and J usage is TRBJ2-7; D is undetermined. The CDR3 is 14 amino acids. Germline values: CDR1 SGHVS, CDR2 FQNEAQ. The ends were cut back, 1 base at V and 2 bases at J, with 9 bases in the middle. CDR3 amino acids: CASSLDPQAYEQYF. In nucleotides, the CDR3 is TGTGCCAGCAGCTTAGACCCCCAAGCCTACGAGCAGTACTTC.

The CDR3 region is CASSPTGGPETQYF. The DNA for the CDR3 is TGTGCCAGCAGCCCGACAGGGGGCCCGGAGACCCAGTACTTC. This chain joins TRBV5-5 and TRBJ2-5, with 10 bases lining up with TRBD1. Germline CDR1 and CDR2: SGHKS and YYEKEE (reference sequence). J gave up 5 bases and V 4 bases, and 5 bases lay outside the gene matches. The CDR3 loop spans 14 amino acids.

The chain links TRBV4-1 to TRBJ1-1, with D tentatively TRBD1 (6 bases). V dropped 3 bases and J dropped 7 bases, with 30 bases sitting between them. CDR1 is MGHRA, CDR2 YSYEKL, per germline. This CDR3 contains 19 residues. CDR3 sequence (DNA): TGCGCCAGCAGCCATTGGACAGCCTCTACCGATCTGAATCATGATGAAGCTTTCTTT. Its translation is CASSHWTASTDLNHDEAFF.

The J gene is TRBJ1-4, the V gene TRBV29-1; D is unresolved. Germline V gives CDR1 SQVTM, CDR2 ANQGSEA. The CDR3 is 12 amino acids. V lost 1 base and J 8 bases, leaving 8 bases between the germline ends. The CDR3 DNA sequence: TGCAGCGTTGAAGGTAGTCAGGAAAAACTGTTTTTT. It is translated as CSVEGSQEKLFF.

In this sample, this clonotype turned up a few times. This chain links TRBV7-9 with TRBJ2-6; no firm D call. Germline assignment: CDR1 SEHNR and CDR2 FQNEAQ (reference sequence). Deletions cut 3 bases from V and 2 bases from J, with 8 bases between. This CDR3 contains 15 residues. The CDR3 coding sequence is TGTGCCAGCAGCTTGAGTTCAGCTGGGGCCAACGTCCTGACTTTC. It translates to CASSLSSAGANVLTF.

This clonotype was counted ten times or more. The rearrangement uses TRBV20-1 and TRBJ2-5, with 7 bases aligning to TRBD1. Germline CDR1 reads DFQATT; CDR2 reads SNEGSKA (reference sequence). This CDR3 spans 12 amino acids. Trimming removed 1 base from V and 5 bases from J; junction bases left unmatched: 1. CDR3 nucleotides: TGCAGTGCTAGAGGACAGGGCGAGACCCAGTACTTC. This translates into CSARGQGETQYF.

In this sample, this clonotype turned up many times. The chain combines TRBV7-9 with TRBJ2-2; D ambiguous. Trimming took off 5 bases at V and 6 bases at J, with 7 bases between the two ends. CDR3 length: 12 amino acids. Per germline, CDR1 SEHNR and CDR2 FQNEAQ (reference sequence). DNA of the CDR3: TGTGCCAGCAGCATGGACGCCGGGGAGCTGTTTTTT. Translation: CASSMDAGELFF.

This clonotype was observed a few times. J is TRBJ1-2 and V is TRBV12-3 or TRBV12-4, with TRBD1 identical over 7 bases. Trimming removed 6 bases from V and 6 bases from J; junction bases left unmatched: 10. The CDR3 loop spans 14 amino acids. This CDR3 reads CASSFGTDIDGYTF. In nucleotides, the CDR3 is TGTGCCAGCAGCTTCGGGACAGACATAGATGGCTACACCTTC.

The chain links TRBV11-2 to TRBJ1-1, with D possibly TRBD1 on 5 matching bases. V shed 5 bases and J shed 3 bases, with 13 bases lying between them. The CDR3 totals 14 residues. Per the germline V gene, CDR1 is SGHAT and CDR2 is FQNNGV. The CDR3 here is CASSPHDSYTEAFF. In DNA, the CDR3 is TGTGCCAGCAGCCCACACGACAGTTACACTGAAGCTTTCTTT.

This clonotype occurred many times. The chain is built from TRBV29-1 and TRBJ1-3; D might be TRBD1 (6 bases). Trimming pared 6 bases from V and 7 bases from J, leaving 13 bases between. CDR1 SQVTM and CDR2 ANQGSEA come from the germline V gene. This CDR3 has 12 amino acids. Here the CDR3 DNA reads TGCAGCGTGGGGGCCCAGGGGAACACCATATATTTT. This sequence encodes CSVGAQGNTIYF.